The clone carrying this T cell receptor (beta chain) was seen once. What it binds is unknown. 13 Jbeta primers and 60 Vbeta primers were used for the PCR. Clones were read by immunoSEQ multiplex PCR, and TCRdb kept only the in-frame ones, dropping some. The table includes hundreds of thousands of clones, more than 85% detected once. The entry originates in a study of cytomegalovirus exposure and HLA in healthy donors. Whole-study findings and limits: Later genetic work tied a missense DCLRE1C variant to beta-chain V and J trimming.

Germline CDR1 is LGHNA and CDR2 is YSLEER. The V and J ends lost 3 bases and 5 bases, in that order; junction bases with no gene match: 7. The length of the CDR3 is 15 residues. The specimen sequenced was PBMCs. The receptor comes from a woman younger than 35 in good health and CMV-seronegative. The chain joins TRBV4-3 to TRBJ2-7, with 10 bases identical to TRBD1. CDR3 nucleotide sequence: TGCGCCAGCAGCCAGGCCGGGACAGGGGTCAACGAGCAGTACTTC. Encoded protein: CASSQAGTGVNEQYF.